This is a list of T cell receptor beta chains from one sample in a study of T cells in localized non-small cell lung cancer. This table comes from immunoSEQ multiplex PCR, and its TCRdb copy is limited to in-frame clones, with some not included. The top ten hold approximately 15% of the sample, which has about 750 clones, around a fifth seen once. The sample here was normal lung tissue next to the tumor, taken before any cancer treatment. These receptors were collected from a female donor over 55 with stage I lung adenocarcinoma. The CDR3 runs from the conserved cysteine through the conserved F or W. D genes are given only for firm matches. A clone size is listed for some rows: how often the clone was seen (once, few, many), or a class if it is expanded.

d_call	v_call	j_call	clone_size	cdr3_nt	cdr3_aa
.	TRBV7-5	TRBJ2-3	few	TGTGCCAGCAGTACAAGCGGGGGAGCTAGCACAGATACGCAGTATTTT	CASSTSGGASTDTQYF
TRBD2	TRBV6-8	TRBJ2-3	few	TGTGCCATCAGTGGGACTAGCGGGGGGGCCGCCACAGATACGCAGTATTTT	CAISGTSGGAATDTQYF
.	TRBV11-3	TRBJ1-1	.	TGTGCCAGCAGCTTGAGGGAGTACTTGAACACTGAAGCTTTCTTT	CASSLREYLNTEAFF
.	TRBV6-8	TRBJ2-2	few	TGTGCCGTAACAGGGGCGGGAAACACCGGGGAGCTGTTTTTT	CAVTGAGNTGELFF
.	TRBV5-1	TRBJ1-6	few	TGCGCCAGCAGCTTGGTGGGCAGCACTAACAATAATTCACCCCTCCACTTT	CASSLVGSTNNNSPLHF
.	TRBV9	TRBJ2-3	.	TGTGCCAGCAGCGTAGATGGCAGAGGTATGGTCACGCAGTATTTT	CASSVDGRGMVTQYF
TRBD1	TRBV18	TRBJ1-3	.	TGTGCCAGCTCACCAGGACAGGGCGGAAACACCATATATTTT	CASSPGQGGNTIYF
TRBD2	TRBV18	TRBJ2-3	once	TGTGCCAGCTCAGCCGGGACTAGCGGGAGCGGCACAGATACGCAGTATTTT	CASSAGTSGSGTDTQYF
TRBD1	TRBV19	TRBJ2-1	.	TGTGCCAGTAGGATGGACAGGAGCTCCTACAATGAGCAGTTCTTC	CASRMDRSSYNEQFF
.	TRBV30	TRBJ1-2	.	TGTGCCTGGAGTGTACAGGCTAACTATGGCTACACCTTC	CAWSVQANYGYTF
TRBD2	TRBV6-8	TRBJ2-3	few	TGTGCCAGCAGCGAAGAACGGGGGGGGCGGACAGATACGCAGTATTTT	CASSEERGGRTDTQYF
TRBD1	TRBV28	TRBJ1-1	.	TGTGCCAGCAGCCCAACAGGGGGCCGGACTGAAGCTTTCTTT	CASSPTGGRTEAFF
.	TRBV7-6	TRBJ2-7	few	TGTGCCAGCAGCTTGGAAGGAGGGGGGGCCTACGAGCAGTACTTC	CASSLEGGGAYEQYF
TRBD2	TRBV9	TRBJ2-5	.	TGTGCCAGCAACTCAGGACTAGCGGGATTTGAAGAGACCCAGTACTTC	CASNSGLAGFEETQYF
.	TRBV25-1	TRBJ1-1	.	TGTGCCAGCAGTGAATGGAGCAGGAAGAACACTGAAGCTTTCTTT	CASSEWSRKNTEAFF
.	TRBV28	TRBJ2-6	.	TGTGCCAGCAGTTCGGCAGGGGAGGCTGGGGCCAACGTCCTGACTTTC	CASSSAGEAGANVLTF
.	TRBV6-8	TRBJ2-7	few	TGTGCCAGCAGTTACTCGAGCAGCGAGCAGTACTTC	CASSYSSSEQYF
.	TRBV16	TRBJ2-2	few	TGTGCCAGCAGCCCGAGGACGGGTGGGAACACCGGGGAGCTGTTTTTT	CASSPRTGGNTGELFF
.	TRBV6-8	TRBJ1-1	.	TGTGCCAGCAGTTACCAACTTCCAGGGGTCACTGAAGCTTTCTTT	CASSYQLPGVTEAFF
.	TRBV11-3	TRBJ2-1	.	TGTGCCAGCAGCCCATACCCGCCGAGCTCCTACAATGAGCAGTTCTTC	CASSPYPPSSYNEQFF
.	TRBV28	TRBJ2-3	.	TGTGCCAGCAGTTCTTCAGGGGCGGACACAGATACGCAGTATTTT	CASSSSGADTDTQYF
.	TRBV30	TRBJ2-7	few	TGTGCCTGGAGTGCGGTCGTTCCCCATACTCAGCAGTACTTC	CAWSAVVPHTQQYF
.	TRBV10-3	TRBJ1-2	.	TGTGCCATCAGTGAGTCGGATAAGCGGGCTAACTATGGCTACACCTTC	CAISESDKRANYGYTF
.	TRBV19	TRBJ1-5	.	TGTGCCAGTAGCTACGGAAGCAATCAGCCCCAGCATTTT	CASSYGSNQPQHF
TRBD2	TRBV11-3	TRBJ2-1	large	TGTGCCAGCAGCTTAGGACTAGCGGATTACAATGAGCAGTTCTTC	CASSLGLADYNEQFF
.	TRBV9	TRBJ2-3	.	TGTGCCAGCAAAGGACAGATAACAGTCACAGATACGCAGTATTTT	CASKGQITVTDTQYF
.	TRBV11-3	TRBJ2-1	medium-sized	TGTGCCAGCAGCCCGGCGAGTGGCGGAAGCTCCTACAATGAGCAGTTCTTC	CASSPASGGSSYNEQFF
.	TRBV29-1	TRBJ1-2	.	TGCAGCGTTGAAGAGGGGGCGAGAGGCTACACCTTC	CSVEEGARGYTF
.	TRBV30	TRBJ2-1	.	TGTGCCTGGAGATCCCGACACTCAGGGCCTGAGCAGTTCTTC	CAWRSRHSGPEQFF
.	TRBV9	TRBJ2-5	few	TGTGCCAGCAGCGTGCAGGTAGGGGAGACCCAGTACTTC	CASSVQVGETQYF
TRBD1	TRBV28	TRBJ2-1	.	TGTGCCAGCAGTTTATACGGGACAGGGAACAATGAGCAGTTCTTC	CASSLYGTGNNEQFF
.	TRBV1	TRBJ2-3	.	TGCGCCAGCAGCCAAGGGAGTTTCTACCGGGAATCTAGCACAGATACGCAGTATTTT	CASSQGSFYRESSTDTQYF
.	TRBV11-3	TRBJ2-1	few	TGTGCCAGCAGCCGACGCGGACAGCTATACAATGAGCAGTTCTTC	CASSRRGQLYNEQFF
TRBD1	TRBV18	TRBJ1-2	.	TGTGCCAGCTCACCGGCAGGACAGGGGGCCTATGGCTACACCTTC	CASSPAGQGAYGYTF
TRBD1	TRBV28	TRBJ1-4	few	TGTGCCAGCAGTGCGACAGGGGGGGATGAAAAACTGTTTTTT	CASSATGGDEKLFF
.	TRBV19	TRBJ2-2	.	TGTGCCAGTAGTGTCGGGACACCCGGGGAGCTGTTTTTT	CASSVGTPGELFF
TRBD1	TRBV11-3	TRBJ2-3	.	TGTGCCAGCAGCTTGGGGGCAGGGGGTGGCACAGATACGCAGTATTTT	CASSLGAGGGTDTQYF
TRBD2	TRBV11-3	TRBJ2-1	.	TGTGCCAGCAGCTTGGGCGCGGGAGTCGGTGGGAATGAGCAGTTCTTC	CASSLGAGVGGNEQFF
TRBD2	TRBV6-8	TRBJ2-2	few	TGTGCCAGCAGTTCTATACCTCCGGGACTAGCAGCCACCGGGGAGCTGTTTTTT	CASSSIPPGLAATGELFF
.	TRBV10-3	TRBJ2-5	few	TGTGCCATCAGTGAGTTTGGGGGGGAGACCCAGTACTTC	CAISEFGGETQYF
TRBD2	TRBV11-3	TRBJ2-3	.	TGTGCCAGCAGCTCTAATCGACTAGCGGATACGCAGTATTTT	CASSSNRLADTQYF
.	TRBV9	TRBJ2-1	few	TGTGCCAGCAGCCCCACAGGGACGGGGAGGACCTACAATGAGCAGTTCTTC	CASSPTGTGRTYNEQFF
.	TRBV30	TRBJ1-1	.	TGTGCCTGGAGTTCGGGTTACACTGAAGCTTTCTTT	CAWSSGYTEAFF
.	TRBV7-7	TRBJ1-6	few	TGTGCCAGCAGCTTGGCCATTCCCTCACGGATGACTGCGCAACATTCACCCCTCCACTTT	CASSLAIPSRMTAQHSPLHF
TRBD1	TRBV23-1	TRBJ1-5	.	TGCGCCAGCAGTCACCGACAGGGGGCGCGTCAGCCCCAGCATTTT	CASSHRQGARQPQHF